This T cell receptor beta chain was profiled in a study of T-cell memory formation after mild COVID-19. TCRdb redid the calling of the 5' RACE reads with MiXCR, one entry per CDR3 protein. The data show under 550,000 distinct CDR3 sequences, with approximately 18% seen just once and around a fifth held by the top ten. The V gene's germline CDR1 is SGHRS and CDR2 YFSETQ. This CDR3 comprises 15 residues. Trimming left V 4 bases short and J 1 base short, with 14 bases between. The sequence was obtained from a man between 18 and 35 years old who had mild COVID-19 (a few samples of this study predate the infection). Cell type and time point are not known. This rearrangement joins TRBV5-1 to TRBJ1-1, with D perhaps TRBD1 (5 bases). The material sequenced was PBMCs or a T cell subset sorted from them (not recorded which). CDR3 amino acids: CASSRAGTRNTEAFF. As DNA, the CDR3 is TGCGCCAGCAGCCGGGCCGGGACGAGGAACACTGAAGCTTTCTTT. Using reference TRBV5-1 and TRBJ1-1 for the parts outside the CDR3, the full variable domain is KAGVTQTPRYLIKTRGQQVTLSCSPISGHRSVSWYQQTPGQGLQFLFEYFSETQRNKGNFPGRFSGRQFSNSRSEMNVSTLELGDSALYLCASSRAGTRNTEAFFGQGTRLTVV.